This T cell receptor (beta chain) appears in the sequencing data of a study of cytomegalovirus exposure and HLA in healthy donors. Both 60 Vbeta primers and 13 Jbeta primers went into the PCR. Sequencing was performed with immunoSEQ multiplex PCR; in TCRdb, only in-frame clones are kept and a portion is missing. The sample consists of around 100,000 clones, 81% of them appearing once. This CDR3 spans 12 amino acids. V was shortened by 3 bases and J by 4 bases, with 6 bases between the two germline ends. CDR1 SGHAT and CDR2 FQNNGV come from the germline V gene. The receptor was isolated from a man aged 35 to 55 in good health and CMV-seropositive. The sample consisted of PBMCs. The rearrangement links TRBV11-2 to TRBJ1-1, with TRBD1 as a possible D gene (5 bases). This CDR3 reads CASSFRATEAFF. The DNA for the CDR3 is TGTGCCAGCAGCTTCAGGGCCACTGAAGCTTTCTTT.